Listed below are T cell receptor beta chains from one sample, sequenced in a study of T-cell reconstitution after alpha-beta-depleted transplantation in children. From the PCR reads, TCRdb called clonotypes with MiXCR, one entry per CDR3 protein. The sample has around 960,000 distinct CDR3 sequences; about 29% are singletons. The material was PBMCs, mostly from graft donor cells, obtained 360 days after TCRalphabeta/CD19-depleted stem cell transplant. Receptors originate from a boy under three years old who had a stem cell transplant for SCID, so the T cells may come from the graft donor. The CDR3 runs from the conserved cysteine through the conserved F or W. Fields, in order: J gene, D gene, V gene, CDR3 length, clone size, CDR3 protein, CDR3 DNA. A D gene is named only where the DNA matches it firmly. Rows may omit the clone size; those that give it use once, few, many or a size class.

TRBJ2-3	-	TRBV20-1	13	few	CSAEERKADTQYF	TGCAGTGCTGAAGAGAGGAAAGCAGATACGCAGTATTTT
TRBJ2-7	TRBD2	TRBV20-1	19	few	CSARDVRRTSGDSSYEQYF	TGCAGTGCTAGAGATGTAAGGCGAACTAGCGGGGATTCTTCCTACGAGCAGTACTTC
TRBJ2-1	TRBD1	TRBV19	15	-	CASRPGQGFFDEQFF	TGTGCCAGTAGGCCGGGACAGGGGTTTTTCGATGAGCAGTTCTTC
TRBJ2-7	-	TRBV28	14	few	CASSLSASSYEQYF	TGTGCCAGCAGTCTTTCCGCGAGCTCCTACGAGCAGTACTTC
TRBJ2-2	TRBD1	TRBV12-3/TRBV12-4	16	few	CASSLRDRGVAGELFF	TGTGCCAGCAGTTTGAGGGACAGGGGTGTGGCCGGGGAGCTGTTTTTT
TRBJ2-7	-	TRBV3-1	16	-	CASSQEADRYSYEQYF	TGTGCCAGCAGCCAAGAGGCTGACAGATACTCCTACGAGCAGTACTTC
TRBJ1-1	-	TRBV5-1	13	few	CASSYDSYTEAFF	TGCGCCAGCAGCTACGACTCCTACACTGAAGCTTTCTTT
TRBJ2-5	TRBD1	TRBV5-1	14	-	CAISLGQGQETQYF	TGCGCCATCAGCCTGGGACAGGGCCAAGAGACCCAGTACTTC
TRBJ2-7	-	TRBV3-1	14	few	CASSLSGLFYEQYF	TGTGCCAGCAGCCTTTCCGGTTTATTTTACGAGCAGTACTTC
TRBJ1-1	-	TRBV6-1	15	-	CASTRGGARNTEAFF	TGTGCCAGCACCCGTGGGGGGGCCCGTAACACTGAAGCTTTCTTT
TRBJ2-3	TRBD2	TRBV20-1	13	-	CSAHGGAGDTQYF	TGCAGTGCCCACGGGGGGGCTGGAGATACGCAGTATTTT
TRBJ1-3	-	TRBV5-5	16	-	CASSLATGLSGNTIYF	TGTGCCAGCAGCTTGGCGACAGGCCTCTCTGGAAACACCATATATTTT
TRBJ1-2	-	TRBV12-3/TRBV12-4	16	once	CARRASKVQGDYGYTF	TGTGCTCGACGTGCCAGCAAAGTACAGGGCGACTATGGCTACACCTTC
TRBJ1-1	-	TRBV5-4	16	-	CASSSPGRQENTEAFF	TGTGCCAGCAGCTCACCGGGGCGGCAGGAGAACACTGAAGCTTTCTTT
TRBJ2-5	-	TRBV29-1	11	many	CSVAVQETQYF	TGCAGCGTTGCGGTCCAAGAGACCCAGTACTTC
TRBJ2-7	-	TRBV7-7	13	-	CASSLAEGIFVYF	TGTGCCAGCAGCTTAGCAGAGGGAATTTTTGTGTACTTC
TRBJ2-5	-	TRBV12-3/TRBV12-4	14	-	CASSRARGQETQYF	TGTGCCAGCAGTCGTGCCCGGGGCCAAGAGACCCAGTACTTC
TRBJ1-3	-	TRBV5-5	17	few	CASSFWGSGFSGNTIYF	TGTGCCAGCAGCTTTTGGGGTAGCGGTTTCTCTGGAAACACCATATATTTT